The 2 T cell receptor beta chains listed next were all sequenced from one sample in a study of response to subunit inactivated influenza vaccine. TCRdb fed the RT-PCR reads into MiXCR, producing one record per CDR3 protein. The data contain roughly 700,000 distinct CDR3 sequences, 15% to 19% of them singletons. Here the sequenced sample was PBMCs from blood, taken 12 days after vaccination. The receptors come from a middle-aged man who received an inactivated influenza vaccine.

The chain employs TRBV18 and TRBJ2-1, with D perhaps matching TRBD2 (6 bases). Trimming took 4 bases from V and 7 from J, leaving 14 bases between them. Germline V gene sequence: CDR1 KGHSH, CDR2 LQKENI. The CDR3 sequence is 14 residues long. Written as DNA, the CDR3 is TGTGCCAGCTCACACCCGGGACTCCCAAATGAGCAGTTCTTC. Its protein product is CASSHPGLPNEQFF.

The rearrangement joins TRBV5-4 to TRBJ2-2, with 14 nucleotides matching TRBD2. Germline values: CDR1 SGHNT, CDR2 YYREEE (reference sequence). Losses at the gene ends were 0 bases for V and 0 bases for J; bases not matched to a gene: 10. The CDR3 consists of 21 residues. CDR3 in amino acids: CASSLASWGLAGVTNTGELFF. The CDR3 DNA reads TGTGCCAGCAGCTTGGCCTCGTGGGGACTAGCGGGAGTGACGAACACCGGGGAGCTGTTTTTT.